A selection of T cell receptor beta chains follows, all from one sample in a study of control samples from healthy donors and cancer patients. Libraries were prepared by immunoSEQ multiplex PCR; TCRdb keeps only in-frame clonotypes and omits some of them. The sample lists about 140,000 clones; 91% were seen once. The material sequenced was blood. The receptors derive from a man aged 18-30 years in good health. The CDR3 runs from the conserved cysteine through the conserved F or W. D genes are given only for firm matches. Rows give clone size only sometimes, using once, few, many, or a class for an expanded clone.

v_call,j_call,clone_size,d_call,cdr3_aa,cdr3_nt
TRBV28,TRBJ1-2,-,TRBD1,CASSERTGANYGYTF,TGTGCCAGCAGTGAGCGGACAGGGGCCAACTATGGCTACACCTTC
TRBV13,TRBJ1-1,once,-,CASSLGGGYTEAFF,TGTGCCAGCAGCTTAGGAGGCGGGTACACTGAAGCTTTCTTT
TRBV3-1/TRBV3-2,TRBJ2-5,once,TRBD2,CASRRRLAGGPVGETQYF,TGTGCCAGCAGACGAAGACTAGCGGGGGGGCCGGTGGGAGAGACCCAGTACTTC
TRBV9,TRBJ2-3,-,-,CASSVGQGRQYF,TGTGCCAGCAGCGTAGGCCAGGGGAGGCAGTATTTT
TRBV5-1,TRBJ1-2,-,-,CASSLARTGLDGYTF,TGCGCCAGCAGCTTGGCCAGAACAGGGCTAGATGGCTACACCTTC
TRBV19,TRBJ1-4,-,TRBD1,CASRTGTGDEKLFF,TGTGCCAGTAGGACAGGGACAGGGGATGAAAAACTGTTTTTT
TRBV5-1,TRBJ1-1,-,-,CASSLGPAMNTEAFF,TGCGCCAGCAGCTTGGGACCAGCCATGAACACTGAAGCTTTCTTT
TRBV6-5,TRBJ1-2,-,TRBD1,CASSYDRANYGYTF,TGTGCCAGCAGTTACGACAGGGCTAACTATGGCTACACCTTC
TRBV7-9,TRBJ2-7,-,TRBD2,CASRLPVGGSEQYF,TGTGCCAGCAGACTCCCGGTCGGGGGGAGCGAGCAGTACTTC
TRBV9,TRBJ2-5,-,-,CASSPDPQETQYF,TGTGCCAGCAGCCCTGATCCCCAAGAGACCCAGTACTTC
TRBV29-1,TRBJ2-3,-,-,CSVEDSGQTTDTQYF,TGCAGCGTTGAAGACTCAGGACAGACCACAGATACGCAGTATTTT
TRBV6-4,TRBJ2-1,-,TRBD2,CASSDSPSGGDEQFF,TGTGCCAGCAGTGACTCTCCTAGCGGGGGTGATGAGCAGTTCTTC
TRBV4-2,TRBJ2-3,-,TRBD2,CASSRGGDNTDTQYF,TGTGCCAGCAGCCGCGGGGGGGATAACACAGATACGCAGTATTTT
TRBV11-3,TRBJ1-1,-,-,CASSLFTNTEAFF,TGTGCCAGCAGCTTATTTACGAACACTGAAGCTTTCTTT
TRBV15,TRBJ1-1,few,TRBD1,CATSWGQANTEAFF,TGTGCCACCAGCTGGGGACAGGCGAACACTGAAGCTTTCTTT
TRBV3-1/TRBV3-2,TRBJ1-2,-,-,CASSHNNNYGYTF,TGTGCCAGCAGCCACAATAATAACTATGGCTACACCTTC
TRBV7-9,TRBJ2-2,-,TRBD2,CASPRGSGVNTGELFF,TGTGCCAGCCCACGGGGGAGCGGGGTCAACACCGGGGAGCTGTTTTTT
TRBV24-1,TRBJ1-2,-,TRBD1,CATSEPQGATGYGYTF,TGTGCCACCAGTGAACCCCAGGGGGCAACGGGCTATGGCTACACCTTC
TRBV12-5,TRBJ1-1,-,-,CASGPRGAFF,TGTGCTAGTGGTCCCCGTGGGGCTTTCTTT
TRBV6-2/TRBV6-3,TRBJ2-5,-,TRBD2,CASSLTSGGAQETQYF,TGTGCCAGCAGTCTGACTAGCGGGGGGGCACAAGAGACCCAGTACTTC
TRBV5-1,TRBJ1-1,-,-,CASSAGTNTEAFF,TGCGCCAGCAGCGCAGGGACGAACACTGAAGCTTTCTTT
TRBV13,TRBJ1-4,-,TRBD1,CASSQGAANEKLFF,TGTGCCAGCAGCCAGGGGGCGGCTAATGAAAAACTGTTTTTT
TRBV6-2/TRBV6-3,TRBJ2-3,once,TRBD2,CASSDGLASTDTQYF,TGTGCCAGCAGCGATGGACTAGCGAGCACAGATACGCAGTATTTT
TRBV7-9,TRBJ2-7,-,-,CASSSTVPGKNYEQYF,TGTGCCAGCAGCTCAACGGTACCAGGGAAAAACTACGAGCAGTACTTC
TRBV5-4,TRBJ2-3,-,TRBD2,CASSLAGTTYTDTQYF,TGTGCCAGCAGCTTGGCAGGGACTACATACACAGATACGCAGTATTTT
TRBV3-1/TRBV3-2,TRBJ2-3,-,TRBD2,CASSLQRGGRTDTQYF,TGTGCCAGCAGCCTCCAGCGGGGGGGCAGGACAGATACGCAGTATTTT